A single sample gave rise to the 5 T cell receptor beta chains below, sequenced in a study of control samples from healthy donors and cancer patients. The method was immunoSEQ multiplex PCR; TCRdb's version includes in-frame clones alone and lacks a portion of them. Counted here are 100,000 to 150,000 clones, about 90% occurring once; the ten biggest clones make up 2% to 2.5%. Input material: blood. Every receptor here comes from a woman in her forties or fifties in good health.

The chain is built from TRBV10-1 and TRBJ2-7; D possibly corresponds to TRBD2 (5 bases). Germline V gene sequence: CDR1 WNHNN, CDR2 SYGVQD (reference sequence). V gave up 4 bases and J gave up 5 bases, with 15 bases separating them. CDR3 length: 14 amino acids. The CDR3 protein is CASSGSRGQDEQYF. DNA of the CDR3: TGCGCCAGCAGTGGGTCCCGGGGTCAGGACGAGCAGTACTTC.

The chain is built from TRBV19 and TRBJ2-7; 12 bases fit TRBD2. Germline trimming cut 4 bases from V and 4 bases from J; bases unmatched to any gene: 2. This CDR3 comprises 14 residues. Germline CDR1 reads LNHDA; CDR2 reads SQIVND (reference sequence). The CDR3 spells CASSKGTSGYEQYF. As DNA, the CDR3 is TGTGCCAGTAGTAAAGGGACTAGCGGGTACGAGCAGTACTTC.

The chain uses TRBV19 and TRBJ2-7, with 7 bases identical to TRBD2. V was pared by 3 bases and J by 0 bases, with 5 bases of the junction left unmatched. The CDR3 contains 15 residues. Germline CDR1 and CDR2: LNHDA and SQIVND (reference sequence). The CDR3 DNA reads TGTGCCAGTAGTATTGGGCGGGGGAGCTCCTACGAGCAGTACTTC. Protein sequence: CASSIGRGSSYEQYF.

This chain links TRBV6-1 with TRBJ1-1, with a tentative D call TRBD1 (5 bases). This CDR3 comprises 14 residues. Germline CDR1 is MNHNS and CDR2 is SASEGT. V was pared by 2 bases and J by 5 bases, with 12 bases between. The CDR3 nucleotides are TGTGCCAGCAGTGAATACACAGGAAGAACTGAAGCTTTCTTT. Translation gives CASSEYTGRTEAFF.

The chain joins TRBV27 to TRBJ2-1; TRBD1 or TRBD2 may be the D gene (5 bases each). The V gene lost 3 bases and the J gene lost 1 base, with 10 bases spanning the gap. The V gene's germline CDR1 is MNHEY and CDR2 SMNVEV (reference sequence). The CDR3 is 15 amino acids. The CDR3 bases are TGTGCCAGCAGTTTTGGGGGAGCGTCCTACAATGAGCAGTTCTTC. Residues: CASSFGGASYNEQFF.